A single sample gave rise to the 5 T cell receptor beta chains below, sequenced in a study of vaccination and CD4 T cells after COVID-19. The antigens of these receptors remain unknown. The assay that was used to sequence DNA from cultured CD4+ T cells was the Oncomine TCR Beta short-read assay. It was from cultured CD4+ T cells that genomic DNA was extracted. TCRdb reprocessed the PCR reads via MiXCR and lists one record per CDR3 protein. The sample has about 10,000 distinct CDR3 sequences; 30% to 35% are singletons. Described treatment: roughly 10-day PBMC culture with coronavirus spike peptide pools or control peptides (ViraFEST assay). These CD4+ T cells came from an unexposed donor, sampled before the COVID-19 pandemic (2011-2018). Material: CD4+ T cells from blood, cultured in vitro. The receptors shown here come from a human donor in good health.

This clonotype has only a few counts. The V call is TRBV27, the J call TRBJ1-3; D is possibly TRBD1 (6 bases). Trimming removed 5 bases at V and 0 bases at J, with 14 bases between. This CDR3 is 16 amino acids long. Germline assignment: CDR1 MNHEY and CDR2 SMNVEV (reference sequence). CDR3 in DNA: TGTGCCAGCAGTCGACAGGCAGGCGGCTCTGGAAACACCATATATTTT. It translates to CASSRQAGGSGNTIYF.

The gene calls are TRBV5-4 and TRBJ1-2; D remains unclear. Trimming took 4 bases from V and 0 from J, leaving 7 bases between them. The CDR3 runs 13 residues. The germline V gene has CDR1 SGHNT and CDR2 YYREEE (reference sequence). CDR3 amino acids: CASSQKANYGYTF. CDR3 sequence (DNA): TGTGCCAGCAGCCAAAAAGCTAACTATGGCTACACCTTC.

V is TRBV10-1 and J is TRBJ2-7; D is unclear. The V gene's germline CDR1 is WNHNN and CDR2 SYGVQD (reference sequence). There are 14 residues in the CDR3. The V gene lost 2 bases and the J gene lost 3 bases, with 11 bases spanning the gap. CDR3 protein: CASSELGQDYEQYF. DNA for the CDR3: TGCGCCAGCAGTGAGCTAGGGCAGGACTACGAGCAGTACTTC.

This clonotype turned up a few times. The chain couples TRBV20-1 to TRBJ1-1; D may be TRBD1 (6 bases). There are 16 residues in the CDR3. CDR1 and CDR2 (germline): DFQATT, SNEGSKA (reference sequence). V lost 5 bases, J lost 3 bases, and 22 bases lay in between. Here the CDR3 DNA reads TGCAGTGCTCCTAGAGGGGGGGGGCGCGTGGACACTGAAGCTTTCTTT. Its translation is CSAPRGGGRVDTEAFF.

V and J are TRBV19 and TRBJ1-4, with D maybe TRBD1 (6 bases). This CDR3 region has 17 residues. Germline lookup yields CDR1 LNHDA and CDR2 SQIVND (reference sequence). V was pared by 5 bases and J by 0 bases, with 16 bases between. Here the CDR3 DNA reads TGTGCCAGTAGTGTCCGACTGGGACAAACAACTAATGAAAAACTGTTTTTT. Protein: CASSVRLGQTTNEKLFF.